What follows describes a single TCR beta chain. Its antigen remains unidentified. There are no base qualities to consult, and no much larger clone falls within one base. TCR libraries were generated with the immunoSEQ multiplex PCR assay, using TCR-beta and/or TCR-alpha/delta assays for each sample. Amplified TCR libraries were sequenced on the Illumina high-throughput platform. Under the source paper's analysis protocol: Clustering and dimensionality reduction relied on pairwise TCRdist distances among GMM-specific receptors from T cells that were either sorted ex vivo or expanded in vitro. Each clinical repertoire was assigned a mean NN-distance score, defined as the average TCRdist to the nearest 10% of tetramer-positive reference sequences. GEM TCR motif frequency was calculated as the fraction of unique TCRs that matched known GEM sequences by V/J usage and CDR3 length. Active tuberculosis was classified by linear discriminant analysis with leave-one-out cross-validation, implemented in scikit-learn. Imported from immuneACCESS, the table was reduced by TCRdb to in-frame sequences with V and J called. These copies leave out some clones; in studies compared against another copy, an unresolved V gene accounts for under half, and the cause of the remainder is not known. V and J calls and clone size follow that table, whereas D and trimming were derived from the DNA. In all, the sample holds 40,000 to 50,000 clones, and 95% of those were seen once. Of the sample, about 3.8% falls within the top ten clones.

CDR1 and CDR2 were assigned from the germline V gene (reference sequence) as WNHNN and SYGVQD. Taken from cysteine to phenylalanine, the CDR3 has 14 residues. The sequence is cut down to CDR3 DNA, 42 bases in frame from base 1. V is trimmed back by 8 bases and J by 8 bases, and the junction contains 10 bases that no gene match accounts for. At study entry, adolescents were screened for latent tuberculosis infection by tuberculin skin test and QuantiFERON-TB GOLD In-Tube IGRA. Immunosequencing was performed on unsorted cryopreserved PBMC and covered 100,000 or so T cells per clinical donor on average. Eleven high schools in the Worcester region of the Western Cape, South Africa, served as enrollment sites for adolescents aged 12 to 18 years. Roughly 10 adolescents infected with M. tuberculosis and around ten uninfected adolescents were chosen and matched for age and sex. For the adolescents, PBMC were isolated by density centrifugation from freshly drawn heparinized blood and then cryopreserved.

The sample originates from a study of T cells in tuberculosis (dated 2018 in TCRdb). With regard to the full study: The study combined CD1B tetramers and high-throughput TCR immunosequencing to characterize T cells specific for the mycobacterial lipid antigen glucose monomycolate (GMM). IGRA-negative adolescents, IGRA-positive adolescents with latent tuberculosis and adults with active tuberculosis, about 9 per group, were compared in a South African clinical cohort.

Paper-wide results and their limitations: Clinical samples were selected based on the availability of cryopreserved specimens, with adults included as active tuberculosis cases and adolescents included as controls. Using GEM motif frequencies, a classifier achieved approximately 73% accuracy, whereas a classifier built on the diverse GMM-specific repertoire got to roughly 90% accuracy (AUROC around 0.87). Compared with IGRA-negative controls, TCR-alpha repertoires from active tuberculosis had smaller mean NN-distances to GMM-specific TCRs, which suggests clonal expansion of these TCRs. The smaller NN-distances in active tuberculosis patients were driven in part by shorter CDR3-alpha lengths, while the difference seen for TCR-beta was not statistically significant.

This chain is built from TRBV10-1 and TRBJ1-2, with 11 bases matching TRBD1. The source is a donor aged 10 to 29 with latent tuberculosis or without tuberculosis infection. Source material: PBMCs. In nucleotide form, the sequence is TGCGCCAGCGCAAAGGGACAGGGGGGGAACGGCTACACCTTC. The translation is CASAKGQGGNGYTF.